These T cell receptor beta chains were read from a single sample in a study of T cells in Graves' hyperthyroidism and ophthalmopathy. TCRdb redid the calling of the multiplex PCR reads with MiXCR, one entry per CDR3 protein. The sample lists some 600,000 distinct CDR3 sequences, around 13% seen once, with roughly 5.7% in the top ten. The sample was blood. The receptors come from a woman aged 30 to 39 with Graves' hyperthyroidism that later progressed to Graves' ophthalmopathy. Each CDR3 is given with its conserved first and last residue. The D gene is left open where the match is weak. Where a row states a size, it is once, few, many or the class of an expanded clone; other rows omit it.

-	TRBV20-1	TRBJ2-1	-	TGCAGTGCCCCCCATGGACAGAGCTCCTACAATGAGCAGTTCTTC	CSAPHGQSSYNEQFF
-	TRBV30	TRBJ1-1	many	TGTGCCTTCAACACTGAAGCTTTCTTT	CAFNTEAFF
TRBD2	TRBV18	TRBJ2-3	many	TGTGCCAGCTCGCCGTTTGCTAGCGGGAGCGGAGGCACAGATACGCAGTATTTT	CASSPFASGSGGTDTQYF
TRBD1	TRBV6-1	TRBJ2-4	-	TGTGCCAGCAGTGATGACAGGGGCCCCGATCTCGTCATTCAGTACTTC	CASSDDRGPDLVIQYF
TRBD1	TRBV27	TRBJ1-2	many	TGTGCCAGCAGTTCACCGGGACAGGGACTAAATGGCTACACCTTC	CASSSPGQGLNGYTF
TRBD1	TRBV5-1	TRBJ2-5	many	TGCGCCAGCAGCGTGGGACAGGTCGAAGAGACCCAGTACTTC	CASSVGQVEETQYF
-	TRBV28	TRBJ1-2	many	TGTGCCAGCAGTTTATACCCCTATGGCTACACCTTC	CASSLYPYGYTF
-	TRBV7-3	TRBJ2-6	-	TGTGCCAGCAGCGCAACAGGGTCTGGGGCCAACGTCCTGACTTTC	CASSATGSGANVLTF
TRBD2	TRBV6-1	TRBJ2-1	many	TGTGCCATCGTCAGGACTAGCGGATTGACCTACAATGAGCAGTTCTTC	CAIVRTSGLTYNEQFF
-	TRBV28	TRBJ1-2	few	TGTGCCAGCAGGGTCTGGACGGACCCAGGGAACTATGGCTACACCTTC	CASRVWTDPGNYGYTF
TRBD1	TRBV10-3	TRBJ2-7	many	TGTGCCATTAGGACAGGCTCAAACTACGAGCAGTACTTC	CAIRTGSNYEQYF
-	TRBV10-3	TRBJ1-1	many	TGTGCCATCAGTGAGTCAGGTGGGGTACAAGCTTTCTTT	CAISESGGVQAFF
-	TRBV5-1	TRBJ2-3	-	TGCGCCAGCCAACTGACAGGTTCCACAGATACGCAGTATTTT	CASQLTGSTDTQYF
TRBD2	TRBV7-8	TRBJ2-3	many	TGTGCCAGCAGCTTATATTGGCGGGAGTGCACAGATACGCAGTATTTT	CASSLYWRECTDTQYF
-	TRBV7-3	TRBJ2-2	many	TGTGCCAGCAGCCTCACCCCGAGGAACACCGGGGAGCTGTTTTTT	CASSLTPRNTGELFF
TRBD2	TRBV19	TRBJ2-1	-	TGTGCCAGTAGTATCTTGGCGGGAGTGAGTAATGAGCAGTTCTTC	CASSILAGVSNEQFF
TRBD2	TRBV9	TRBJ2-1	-	TGTGCCAGCAGCGTAGGATTGATGCGGGAGTCCGGCAATGAGCAGTTCTTC	CASSVGLMRESGNEQFF
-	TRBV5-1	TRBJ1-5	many	TGCGCCAGCAGCTTAGACGGTCTAAATCAGCCCCAGCATTTT	CASSLDGLNQPQHF
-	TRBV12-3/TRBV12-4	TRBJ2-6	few	TGTGCCAGCAGTTCAGGATTTCTAGGAGCTAGGGCCAACGTCCTGACTTTC	CASSSGFLGARANVLTF
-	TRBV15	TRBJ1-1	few	TGTGCCACCAGGAACCGGGGACGGAACACTGAAGCTTTCTTT	CATRNRGRNTEAFF
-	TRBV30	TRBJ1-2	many	TGTGCCTGGGTTAGGACAGATTCTAACTATGGCTACACCTTC	CAWVRTDSNYGYTF
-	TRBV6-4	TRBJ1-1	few	TGTGCCAGCAGTGACGGGGCGGGCACTGAAGCTTTCTTT	CASSDGAGTEAFF
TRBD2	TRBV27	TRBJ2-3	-	TGTGCCAGCAGTAAAGGACTAGCTACAAGCACAGATACGCAGTATTTT	CASSKGLATSTDTQYF
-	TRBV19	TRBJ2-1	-	TGTGCCAGTAGTAACGGGGGCGCGGTGAATGAGCAGTTCTTC	CASSNGGAVNEQFF
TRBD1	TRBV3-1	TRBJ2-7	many	TGTGCCAGCAGCCTATCCGGGACAGGGCCCTACGAGCAGTACTTC	CASSLSGTGPYEQYF
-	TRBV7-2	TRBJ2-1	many	TGTGCCAGCAGCTCGGATGGGGGACCATACAATGAGCAGTTCTTC	CASSSDGGPYNEQFF
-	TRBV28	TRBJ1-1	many	TGTGCCAGCAGTTCGGGTTGGGGGAACACTGAAGCTTTCTTT	CASSSGWGNTEAFF
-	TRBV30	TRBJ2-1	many	TGTGCCTGGAGTAAGGGGTACGAGCAGTTCTTC	CAWSKGYEQFF
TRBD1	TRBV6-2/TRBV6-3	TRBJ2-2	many	TGTGCCAGCAGTTACTCAACAGGGGAAGCCGGGGAGCTGTTTTTT	CASSYSTGEAGELFF
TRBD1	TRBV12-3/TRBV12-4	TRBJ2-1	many	TGTGCCAGCAGTTTTATAACGGGACAGCACAATGAGCAGTTCTTC	CASSFITGQHNEQFF
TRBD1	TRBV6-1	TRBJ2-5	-	TGTGCCAGCAGTTCCGCGTACAGGGGGCGTCGGGAGACCCAGTACTTC	CASSSAYRGRRETQYF
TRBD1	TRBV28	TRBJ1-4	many	TGTGCCAGCAGTCAACCGGGACAGGGCGGAAAACTGTTTTTT	CASSQPGQGGKLFF
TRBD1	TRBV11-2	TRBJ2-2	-	TGCGCCAGCAGCCAAGAGGGGGGGACAGGGAGTACCGGGGAGCTGTTTTTT	CASSQEGGTGSTGELFF
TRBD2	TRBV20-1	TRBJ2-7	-	TGCAGTGCTAGAGAGGGGGTGACTAGCGGGAGTATCGCTTACGAGCAGTACTTC	CSAREGVTSGSIAYEQYF
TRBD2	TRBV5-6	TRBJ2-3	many	TGTGCCAGCAGCTTAGCACGGGAGGAGACGCAGTATTTT	CASSLAREETQYF